Here is one T cell receptor beta chain with its context. Its antigen is undetermined. The data derive from a study of response to subunit inactivated influenza vaccine. Study results and limitations: The authors suggested that few new T cells are recruited per seasonal influenza vaccination.

From the RT-PCR reads, TCRdb called clonotypes with MiXCR, one entry per CDR3 protein. The sample records about 480,000 distinct CDR3 sequences, approximately 12% being singletons. The length of the CDR3 is 13 residues. Trimming cost V 4 bases and J 7 bases, with 13 bases left between them. Germline lookup yields CDR1 SGHDN and CDR2 FVKESK. The J gene is TRBJ1-1, the V gene TRBV14, with a weak D call TRBD1 (5 bases). The receptor was isolated from a man aged 50 to 59 who received an inactivated influenza vaccine. The source was PBMCs from blood, collected about 40 days after vaccination. Here the CDR3 reads CASSRPGTFEAFF. For the CDR3, the DNA is TGTGCCAGCAGCCGACCCGGGACTTTTGAAGCTTTCTTT. Filled out from reference TRBV14 and TRBJ1-1, the complete variable domain reads EAGVTQFPSHSVIEKGQTVTLRCDPISGHDNLYWYRRVMGKEIKFLLHFVKESKQDESGMPNNRFLAERTGGTYSTLKVQPAELEDSGVYFCASSRPGTFEAFFGQGTRLTVV.